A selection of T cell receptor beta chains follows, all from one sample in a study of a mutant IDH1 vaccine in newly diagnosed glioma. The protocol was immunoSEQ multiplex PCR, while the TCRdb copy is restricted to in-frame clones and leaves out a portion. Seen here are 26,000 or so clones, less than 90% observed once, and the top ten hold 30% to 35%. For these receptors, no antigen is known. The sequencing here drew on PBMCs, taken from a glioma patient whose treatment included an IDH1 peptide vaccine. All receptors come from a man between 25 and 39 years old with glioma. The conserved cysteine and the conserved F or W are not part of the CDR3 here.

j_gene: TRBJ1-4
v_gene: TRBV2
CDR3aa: ASQREDEKLF

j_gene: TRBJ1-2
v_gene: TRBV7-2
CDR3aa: ASSLELGGYGYT

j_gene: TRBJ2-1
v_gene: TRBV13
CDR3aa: ASSLFGTGESNEQF

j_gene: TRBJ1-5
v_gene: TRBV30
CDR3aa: AWSPWGNQPQH

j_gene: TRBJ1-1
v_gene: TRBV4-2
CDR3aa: ASSRDSRNEGTEAF

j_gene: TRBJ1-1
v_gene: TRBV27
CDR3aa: ASSLSAAGLRSTEAF

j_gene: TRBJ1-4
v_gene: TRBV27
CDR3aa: ASSLDAFGDEKLF

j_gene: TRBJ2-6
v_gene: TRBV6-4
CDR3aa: ASSDNSGANVLT

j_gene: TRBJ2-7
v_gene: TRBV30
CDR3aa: AWSGQLRYEQY

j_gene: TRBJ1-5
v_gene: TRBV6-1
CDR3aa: ASSETYSNQPQH

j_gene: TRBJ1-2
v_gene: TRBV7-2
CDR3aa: ASSSTGVYGYT

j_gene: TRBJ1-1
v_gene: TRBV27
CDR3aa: ASSVQGGTEAF

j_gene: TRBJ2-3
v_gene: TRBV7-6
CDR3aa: ASSLGQGGRTDTQY

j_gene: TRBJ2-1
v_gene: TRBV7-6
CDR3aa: ASSYGRGDSYNEQF

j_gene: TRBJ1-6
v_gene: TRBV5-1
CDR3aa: ASSLGGGGETSPLH

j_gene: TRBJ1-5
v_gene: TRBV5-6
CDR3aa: ASSFAGINQPQH

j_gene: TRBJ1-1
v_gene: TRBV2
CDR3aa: ASSEGTGLRAF

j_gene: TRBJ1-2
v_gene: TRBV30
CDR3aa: AWSRGNANYGYT

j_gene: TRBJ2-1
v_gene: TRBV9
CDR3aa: ASSGPELGEQF

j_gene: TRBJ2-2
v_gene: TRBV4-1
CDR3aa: ASSQLAGGDGELF

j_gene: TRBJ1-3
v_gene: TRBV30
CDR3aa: AWSPDREGNTIY

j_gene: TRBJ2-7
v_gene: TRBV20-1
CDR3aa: SASKGTGQY

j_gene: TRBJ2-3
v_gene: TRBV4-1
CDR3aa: ASSQGLGNMADTQY

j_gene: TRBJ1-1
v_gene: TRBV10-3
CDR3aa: AIRPDRGPYQAF